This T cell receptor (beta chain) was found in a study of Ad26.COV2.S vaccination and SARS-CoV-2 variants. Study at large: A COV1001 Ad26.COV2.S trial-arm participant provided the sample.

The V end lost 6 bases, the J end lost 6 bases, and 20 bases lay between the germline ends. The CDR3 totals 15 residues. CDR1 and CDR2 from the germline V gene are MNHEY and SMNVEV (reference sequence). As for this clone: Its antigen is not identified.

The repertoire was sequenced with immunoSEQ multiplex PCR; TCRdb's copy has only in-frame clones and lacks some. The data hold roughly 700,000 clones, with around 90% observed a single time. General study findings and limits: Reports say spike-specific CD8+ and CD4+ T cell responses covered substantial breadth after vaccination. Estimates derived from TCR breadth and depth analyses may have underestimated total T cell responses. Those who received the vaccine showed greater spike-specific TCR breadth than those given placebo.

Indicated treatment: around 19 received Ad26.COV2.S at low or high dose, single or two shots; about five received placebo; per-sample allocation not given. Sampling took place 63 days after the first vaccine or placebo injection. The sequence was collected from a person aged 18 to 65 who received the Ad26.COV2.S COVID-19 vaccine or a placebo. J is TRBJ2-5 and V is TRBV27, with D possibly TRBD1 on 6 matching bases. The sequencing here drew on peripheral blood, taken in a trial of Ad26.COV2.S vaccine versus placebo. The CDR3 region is CASRTLQGMGKTQYF. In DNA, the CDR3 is TGTGCCAGCAGAACTTTACAGGGAATGGGGAAGACCCAGTACTTC.